The 21 T cell receptor beta chains listed next were all sequenced from one sample in a study of T cell changes during pregnancy in multiple sclerosis. Sequenced by immunoSEQ multiplex PCR; TCRdb stores in-frame clones only, minus some. The sample contains about 80,000 clones, about 92% of which appear only once. The material sequenced was peripheral blood, taken before pregnancy. The receptor set was obtained from a female donor with multiple sclerosis, enrolled in a pregnancy study.

The rearrangement links TRBV7-8 to TRBJ1-2; 8 bases line up with TRBD1. CDR1 and CDR2 from the germline V gene are SGHVS and FQNEAQ. J was trimmed by 8 bases and V by 5 bases; bases with no gene match: 10. The CDR3 extends over 14 amino acids. DNA for the CDR3: TGTGCCAGCAGCCCAGTAGGGACAGGTGACGGCTACACCTTC. It yields the protein CASSPVGTGDGYTF. Full variable domain (rest looked up from reference TRBV7-8 and TRBJ1-2): GAGVSQSPRYKVAKRGQDVALRCDPISGHVSLFWYQQALGQGPEFLTYFQNEAQLDKSGLPSDRFFAERPEGSVSTLKIQRTQQEDSAVYLCASSPVGTGDGYTFGSGTRLTVV.

This clone was recorded once. The V and J genes are TRBV10-3 and TRBJ2-4; 9 nucleotides match TRBD1. With 4 bases clipped from V and 8 bases from J, the junction kept 3 bases outside the gene matches. The CDR3 loop spans 13 amino acids. Germline V gene data show CDR1 as ENHRY and CDR2 as SYGVKD. The CDR3 here is CAISGDRVDIQYF. CDR3 DNA: TGTGCCATCAGTGGGGACAGGGTGGACATTCAGTACTTC.

The gene calls are TRBV10-3 and TRBJ2-3, with D possibly being TRBD1 (6 bases). Germline V gene lookup returns CDR1 ENHRY and CDR2 SYGVKD. V was clipped by 7 bases and J by 2 bases, with 13 bases between them. This CDR3 spans 14 amino acids. The CDR3 here is CAITGADNTDTQYF. For the CDR3, the DNA is TGTGCCATCACAGGGGCAGACAACACAGATACGCAGTATTTT.

The V gene is TRBV14, the J gene TRBJ2-5; 11 bases line up with TRBD2. Germline-derived CDR1 and CDR2 are SGHDN and FVKESK. This CDR3 has 18 residues. With 0 bases clipped from V and 1 base from J, the junction kept 7 bases outside the gene matches. The CDR3 protein is CASSQEGRLAGFQETQYF. The CDR3 coding sequence is TGTGCCAGCAGCCAAGAGGGCCGACTAGCGGGGTTCCAAGAGACCCAGTACTTC.

This chain links TRBV29-1 with TRBJ2-5; tentative D call: TRBD1 (6 bases). Germline assignment: CDR1 SQVTM and CDR2 ANQGSEA. This CDR3 has 11 residues. Trimming took off 5 bases at V and 6 bases at J, with 10 bases between the two ends. CDR3 in DNA: TGCAGCGTTTACAGGGACAAGACCCAGTACTTC. As protein: CSVYRDKTQYF.

The J gene is TRBJ2-1, the V gene TRBV6-1; 14 positions match TRBD2. CDR1 and CDR2 from the germline V gene are MNHNS and SASEGT. V lost 4 bases and J lost 8; bases outside the gene matches: 7. The CDR3 loop spans 16 amino acids. CDR3 sequence reads: CASSGTSGGLTDEQFF. Here the CDR3 DNA reads TGTGCCAGCAGTGGGACTAGCGGGGGGCTAACGGATGAGCAGTTCTTC.

The chain recombines TRBV19 with TRBJ2-7, with a tentative D call TRBD1 (5 bases). This CDR3 is 14 amino acids long. Germline V gene lookup returns CDR1 LNHDA and CDR2 SQIVND (reference sequence). Between the trimmed V and J ends, which lost 10 bases and 6 bases, there was a span of 22 bases. CDR3 amino acids: CATGLSGLGGEQYF. The CDR3 DNA reads as TGTGCCACCGGATTGTCAGGGCTGGGTGGCGAGCAGTACTTC.

This rearrangement joins TRBV5-4 to TRBJ1-2, with D perhaps TRBD1 (6 bases). Germline V gene lookup returns CDR1 SGHNT and CDR2 YYREEE (reference sequence). The CDR3 covers 13 residues. V lost 2 bases, J lost 3 bases, and 8 bases lay in between. The CDR3 spells CASSFAGDYGYTF. The CDR3 bases are TGTGCCAGCAGCTTTGCAGGGGACTATGGCTACACCTTC.

This rearrangement joins TRBV15 to TRBJ2-3; TRBD1 agrees at 7 bases. CDR3 size: 13 residues. Germline values: CDR1 LNHNV, CDR2 YYDKDF (reference sequence). V lost 11 bases, J lost 4 bases, and 9 bases stayed unmatched. The CDR3 bases are TGTGCCTCCTCGACAGGGATTTCAGATACGCAGTATTTT. Its protein is CASSTGISDTQYF.

This chain joins TRBV6-6 and TRBJ2-1; TRBD1 matches 7 bases. Unmatched junction bases numbered 11, after V lost 6 bases and J lost 6 bases. The CDR3 has 15 amino acids. Per the germline V gene, CDR1 is MNHNY and CDR2 is SVGAGI (reference sequence). Here the CDR3 reads CASSEQGFISNEQFF. In DNA form, the CDR3 reads TGTGCCAGCAGCGAACAGGGGTTTATTTCCAATGAGCAGTTCTTC.

CDR3 region: CASSFPASRGNIQYF. For the CDR3, the DNA is TGTGCCAGCAGTTTTCCCGCTAGCCGAGGAAACATTCAGTACTTC. The chain recombines TRBV28 with TRBJ2-4, with D possibly matching TRBD2 (5 bases). The V and J ends lost 3 bases and 6 bases respectively, with 15 bases between them. This CDR3 has 15 amino acids. CDR1 MDHEN and CDR2 SYDVKM come from the germline V gene.

CDR3 nucleotides: TGTGCCACTGGTGGGGGGGGAAATGAAAAACTGTTTTTT. It yields the protein CATGGGGNEKLFF. V is TRBV10-3 and J is TRBJ1-4; maybe TRBD1 (5 bases). Germline lookup yields CDR1 ENHRY and CDR2 SYGVKD. The CDR3 is 13 residues long. V lost 10 bases and J 5 bases, leaving 14 bases between the germline ends.

The chain has TRBV12-1 and TRBJ2-6; the table's D call, TRBD2, has no DNA check behind it. TRBV12-1 is flagged as a pseudogene. The CDR3 contains 20 residues. In DNA, the CDR3 is TGTGCCAGCAGCTTTGCCAAAGGACCAGGGGAGGGATCTGGGGCCAACGTCCTGACTTTC. It translates to CASSFAKGPGEGSGANVLTF.

V usage is TRBV28 and J usage is TRBJ2-4, with TRBD2 as a possible D gene (6 bases). The CDR3 is 15 amino acids. The germline CDR1 and CDR2 sequences are MDHEN and SYDVKM. V lost 3 bases, J lost 3 bases, and 12 bases lay in between. The CDR3 nucleotides are TGTGCCAGCAGTTTGGGCGGGGCGGGCAAAAACATTCAGTACTTC. Its translation: CASSLGGAGKNIQYF.

This chain uses TRBV11-3 with TRBJ2-1; D might be TRBD2 (7 bases). Germline V gene data show CDR1 as SGHNT and CDR2 as YENEEA. V gave up 5 bases and J gave up 4 bases, with 15 bases separating them. The CDR3 is 15 residues long. DNA of the CDR3: TGTGCCAGCAGCGGGGGGGCTGCACGATACAATGAGCAGTTCTTC. This codes for CASSGGAARYNEQFF.

For the CDR3, the DNA is TGTGCCTGGAGGATGGTCAGGGCGCAAGTAAATAATTCACCCCTCCACTTT. Its translation: CAWRMVRAQVNNSPLHF. The chain couples TRBV30 to TRBJ1-6; TRBD1 is a possible D gene (5 bases). The CDR3 has 17 amino acids. Trimming took off 3 bases at V and 5 bases at J, with 20 bases between the two ends. Germline values: CDR1 GTSNPN, CDR2 SVGIG (reference sequence).

The gene calls are TRBV5-6 and TRBJ1-5, with no clear D. Trimming left V 4 bases short and J 6 bases short, with 14 bases between. Per germline, CDR1 SGHDT and CDR2 YYEEEE. The CDR3 is made up of 14 amino acids. CDR3 DNA sequence: TGTGCCAGCAGCACAAGAGGGCGGTTTCAGCCCCAGCATTTT. Protein product: CASSTRGRFQPQHF.

This chain connects TRBV7-9 to TRBJ2-1; D perhaps matches TRBD2 (6 bases). The CDR3 is 11 amino acids. Trimming pared 1 base from V and 15 bases from J, leaving 10 bases between. Germline values: CDR1 SEHNR, CDR2 FQNEAQ (reference sequence). For the CDR3, the DNA is TGTGCCAGCAGCTTAGACGGAGGGCGGTTCTTC. This gives the protein CASSLDGGRFF.

The chain employs TRBV19 and TRBJ2-1; no reliable D call. CDR1 and CDR2 from the germline V gene are LNHDA and SQIVND (reference sequence). The CDR3 sequence is 10 residues long. The DNA for the CDR3 is TGTGCGGCTGGCTACAATGAGCAGTTCTTC. As protein: CAAGYNEQFF.

The chain has TRBV6-5 and TRBJ1-2; D may be TRBD1 (6 bases). The CDR3 loop spans 14 amino acids. Trimming removed 6 bases from V and 3 bases from J, with 14 bases in between. The germline CDR1 and CDR2 sequences are MNHEY and SVGAGI. CDR3 protein: CASRSGGHYYGYTF. The CDR3 DNA is TGTGCCAGCAGGAGTGGGGGACATTACTATGGCTACACCTTC.

The chain is built from TRBV11-2 and TRBJ1-5, with D hard to call. Trimming left V 4 bases short and J 2 bases short, with 6 bases between. In germline, CDR1 is SGHAT, CDR2 FQNNGV. This CDR3 is built from 13 residues. The DNA for the CDR3 is TGTGCCAGCAGCTCGACTGGCAATCAGCCCCAGCATTTT. Its translation is CASSSTGNQPQHF.